A single sample is the source of the 3 T cell receptor beta chains below, sequenced in a study of blood T cell repertoires in COVID-19. Data came from immunoSEQ multiplex PCR; TCRdb stores just in-frame clones and leaves some out. The table shows 150,000 or so clones, with around nine tenths occurring only once. Specimen: peripheral blood. All receptors come from a man aged 60-69 years with COVID-19, enrolled during active disease.

This chain joins TRBV10-3 and TRBJ2-3, with no clear D. Looked up from germline, CDR1 is ENHRY and CDR2 is SYGVKD. This CDR3 has 16 residues. Trimming removed 0 bases at V and 4 bases at J, with 14 bases between. CDR3 residues: CAISESSYYQADTQYF. The DNA for the CDR3 is TGTGCCATCAGTGAGTCTAGTTACTACCAAGCAGATACGCAGTATTTT.

This chain joins TRBV27 and TRBJ1-2; 9 nucleotides align to TRBD1. The V and J ends lost 3 bases and 7 bases, in that order; junction bases with no gene match: 9. Looked up from germline, CDR1 is MNHEY and CDR2 is SMNVEV (reference sequence). The CDR3 consists of 15 residues. In DNA, the CDR3 is TGTGCCAGCAGTTTCACCCCACAGGGGGCAGGTGGCTACACCTTC. This gives the protein CASSFTPQGAGGYTF.

The genes are TRBV29-1 and TRBJ1-1; D not certain. With 7 bases removed from V and 3 bases from J, the gap between germline ends came to 9 bases. The CDR3 covers 11 residues. The V gene's germline CDR1 is SQVTM and CDR2 ANQGSEA. The chain's CDR3 is CSEAVHTEAFF. CDR3 nucleotide sequence: TGCAGCGAGGCGGTCCACACTGAAGCTTTCTTT.